Below, one T cell receptor (beta chain) is given with its context. No cognate antigen has been identified for it. No base quality values were provided; no much bigger clone lies one nucleotide off. The data were taken from a study of OX40 agonist ivuxolimab in advanced cancers. Looking at the study overall: Ivuxolimab was a fully human IgG2 agonistic monoclonal antibody targeting the costimulatory receptor OX40 (CD134). Prior anti-PD-1, anti-PD-L1 or anti-CTLA-4 therapy was permitted, and checkpoint inhibitors had been received by roughly 42% of dose-escalation patients. Intravenous ivuxolimab was administered to patients every 2 weeks at six dose levels: 0.01, 0.1, 0.3, 1.5, 3 and 10 mg/kg. A male proportion of 82.7% and a mean age of 60 years, ranging from roughly 20 to 80, were recorded for the dose-escalation cohort. Partial responses were achieved by three dose-escalation patients, of whom one had hepatocellular carcinoma and two had cutaneous melanoma. Of the approximately 53 patients in dose escalation, about 20 had hepatocellular carcinoma, some 15 had melanoma, 9 had renal cell carcinoma and 9 had head and neck cancer. Peripheral TCRbeta sequencing was intended to test whether TCR sequence diversity was altered and clonal T-cell expansion was caused by ivuxolimab. The paper describes the monotherapy dose-escalation part (N ≈ 50 patients) of the phase I trial of ivuxolimab.

Patients with autoimmune disease history or receiving systemic immunosuppression were excluded from the trial. In every dose cohort, peripheral blood was drawn for TCR sequencing at baseline, cycle 4 day 1, and cycle 7 day 1. The samples were taken from a phase I, first-in-human, multicenter, open-label dose-escalation trial of ivuxolimab. Adults with locally advanced or metastatic melanoma, renal cell, hepatocellular, or head and neck squamous cell carcinoma were enrolled in the trial. Before TCR sequencing, CD4+ T cells and CD8+ T cells from peripheral blood were sorted into separate populations. CDR1 and CDR2 (MDHEN, SYDVKM) derive from the germline V gene. V is cut back by 8 bases and J by 4 bases, with 12 bases in the junction unmatched. The CDR3 numbers 15 residues from cysteine through phenylalanine. Here the CDR3 DNA is all that survives: 45 bases in frame from base 1. The full study reports these points: Low levels of normalized T-cell clonal expansion were also seen in some patients who did not respond. The antigen specificity of the peripheral T cells that underwent clonal expansion was not determined. At doses of 0.1 to 3.0 mg/kg, clonal expansion of both CD4+ and CD8+ T cells in blood was seen between baseline and week 6. In the 0.1-3.0 mg/kg groups, partial responders had among the lowest normalized peripheral clonal expansion, particularly in CD8+ T cells. After ivuxolimab, more expanded clones were found on average in CD8+ T cells than in CD4+ T cells.

Genomic DNA was isolated from the sorted cells so that the TCRbeta CDR3 region could be sequenced. TCRbeta CDR3 regions were sequenced using the immunoSEQ Assay. Here the immuneACCESS table is served through TCRdb, limited to in-frame sequences with V and J called. Missing clones are a known gap in these copies; in checked studies unresolved V genes cover under half, and the rest lacks a known reason. In all, the sample holds some 60,000 clones, and about 80% of those were seen once. The ten most abundant clones make up about 4.7% of the sample. This chain joins TRBV28 to TRBJ2-3; 7 bases in between match TRBD2. The TCR sequence derives from an adult with an advanced solid tumor such as melanoma, head and neck, liver or kidney cancer. Sequencing was performed on CD4+ or CD8+ T cells sorted from blood, taken in a trial of the OX40 agonist ivuxolimab. In nucleotides, the sequence is TGTGCCAGCGCTCTATATGGGGGGGTCGCAGATACGCAGTATTTT. This yields the protein CASALYGGVADTQYF.